The clone carrying this T cell receptor beta chain was picked up a small number of times. This specimen comes from a study of human T cells and chemical hapten exposure. As for time point: patch test 2, 6 weeks after DPC sensitization. Stated treatment: therapeutic diphenylcyclopropenone sensitization with weekly scalp DPC. CDR1 LGHNA and CDR2 YSLEER come from the germline V gene. This CDR3 has 14 residues. J lost 2 bases, V lost 2 bases, and 3 bases had no gene match. TCRdb fed the RACE reads into MiXCR, producing one record per CDR3 protein. The table includes 140,000 or so distinct CDR3 sequences, roughly 12% detected once.

This chain joins TRBV4-3 and TRBJ2-7, with TRBD1 identical over 7 bases. The source of this sequence is a woman aged 45-65 years with alopecia areata. Some clones in this sample may be carry-over from other donors' samples. The source was whole blood, collected in connection with sensitization to the hapten diphenylcyclopropenone (DPC). The CDR3 protein is CASSQRQGPYEQYF. The CDR3, as DNA: TGCGCCAGCAGCCAACGACAGGGCCCCTACGAGCAGTACTTC.